This T cell receptor beta chain originates from a study of T cell repertoires in cytomegalovirus infection. About the research overall: Recently identified HLA-C-restricted CMV epitopes and well-studied HLA-B-restricted CMV epitopes were used by the study. Through public TCR beta signatures, both CMV infection and matching HLA type were indicated.

Per the germline V gene, CDR1 is MNHEY and CDR2 is SMNVEV (reference sequence). V lost 4 bases and J 2 bases, leaving 12 bases between the germline ends. There are 14 residues in the CDR3. Study results and caveats: In two of eight donors, the top clonotype was HLA-C-restricted CMV-specific.

As for this clonotype: Antigen specificity is unknown.

TCRdb redid the calling of the reads with MiXCR, one entry per CDR3 protein. The repertoire holds about 770,000 distinct CDR3 sequences, with about 29% as singletons. The sample in question was cultured CD8+ T cells from PBMCs, obtained from culture after CMV antigen stimulation. The receptor was isolated from a human donor in good health (CMV status not recorded). Some clones in this sample may be carry-over from other donors' samples. This chain connects TRBV27 to TRBJ2-7; D is uncertain. CDR3: CASSYQAGAYEQYF. The CDR3 bases are TGTGCCAGCAGTTACCAGGCTGGGGCCTACGAGCAGTACTTC.